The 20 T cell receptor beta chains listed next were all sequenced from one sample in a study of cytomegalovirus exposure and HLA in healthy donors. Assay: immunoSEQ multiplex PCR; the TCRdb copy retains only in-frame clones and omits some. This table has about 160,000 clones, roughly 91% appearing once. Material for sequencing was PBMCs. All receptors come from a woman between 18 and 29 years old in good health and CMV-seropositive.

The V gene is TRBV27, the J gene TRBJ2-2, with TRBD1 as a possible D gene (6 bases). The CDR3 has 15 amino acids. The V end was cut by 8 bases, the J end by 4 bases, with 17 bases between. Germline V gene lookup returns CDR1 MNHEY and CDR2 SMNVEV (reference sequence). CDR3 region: CASGLQGWGTGELFF. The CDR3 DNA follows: TGTGCCAGCGGATTACAGGGTTGGGGCACCGGGGAGCTGTTTTTT.

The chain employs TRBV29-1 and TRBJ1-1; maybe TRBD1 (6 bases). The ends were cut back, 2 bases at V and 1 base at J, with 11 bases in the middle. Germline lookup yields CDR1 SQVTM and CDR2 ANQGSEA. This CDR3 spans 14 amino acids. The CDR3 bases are TGCAGCGTTGAATTGAGACAGGCGAACACTGAAGCTTTCTTT. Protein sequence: CSVELRQANTEAFF.

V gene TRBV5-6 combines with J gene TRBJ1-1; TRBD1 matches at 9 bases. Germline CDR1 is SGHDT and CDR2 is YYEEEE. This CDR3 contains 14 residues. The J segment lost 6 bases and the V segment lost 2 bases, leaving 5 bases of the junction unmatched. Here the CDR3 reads CASSFGTGLAEAFF. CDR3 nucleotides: TGTGCCAGCAGCTTCGGGACAGGGTTGGCTGAAGCTTTCTTT.

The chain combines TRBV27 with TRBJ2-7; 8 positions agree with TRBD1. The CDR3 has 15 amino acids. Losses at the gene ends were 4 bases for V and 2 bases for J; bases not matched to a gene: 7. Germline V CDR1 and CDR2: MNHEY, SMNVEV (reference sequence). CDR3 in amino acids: CASSSWTGNPYEQYF. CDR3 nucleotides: TGTGCCAGCAGTTCCTGGACAGGGAATCCCTACGAGCAGTACTTC.

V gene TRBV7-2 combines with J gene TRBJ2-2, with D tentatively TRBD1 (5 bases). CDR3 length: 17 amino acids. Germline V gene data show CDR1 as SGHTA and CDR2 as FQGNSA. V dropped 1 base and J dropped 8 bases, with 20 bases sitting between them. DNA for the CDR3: TGTGCCAGCAGCTTAGTTCCAGGGTTATTTGTAGGGGGGGAGCTGTTTTTT. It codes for CASSLVPGLFVGGELFF. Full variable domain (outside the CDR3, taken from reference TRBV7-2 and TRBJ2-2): GAGVSQSPSNKVTEKGKDVELRCDPISGHTALYWYRQSLGQGLEFLIYFQGNSAPDKSGLPSDRFSAERTGGSVSTLTIQRTQQEDSAVYLCASSLVPGLFVGGELFFGEGSRLTVL.

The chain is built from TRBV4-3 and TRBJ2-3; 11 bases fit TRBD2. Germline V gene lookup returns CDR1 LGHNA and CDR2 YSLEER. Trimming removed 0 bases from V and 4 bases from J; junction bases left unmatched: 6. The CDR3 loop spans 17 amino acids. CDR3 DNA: TGCGCCAGCAGCCAAGATGGGGTAGCGGGAGGGGCAGATACGCAGTATTTT. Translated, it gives CASSQDGVAGGADTQYF.

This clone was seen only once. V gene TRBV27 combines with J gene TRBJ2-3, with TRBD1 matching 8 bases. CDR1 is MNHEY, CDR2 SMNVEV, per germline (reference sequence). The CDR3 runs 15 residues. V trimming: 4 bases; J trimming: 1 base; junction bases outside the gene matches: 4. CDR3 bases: TGTGCCAGCAGTTCGGACAGGGCAGGCACAGATACGCAGTATTTT. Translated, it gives CASSSDRAGTDTQYF.

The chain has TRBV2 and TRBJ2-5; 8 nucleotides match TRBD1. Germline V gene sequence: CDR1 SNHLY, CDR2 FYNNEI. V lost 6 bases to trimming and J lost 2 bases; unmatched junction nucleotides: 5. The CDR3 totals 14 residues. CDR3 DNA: TGTGCCAGCAGGGTGGACAGGGCACAAGAGACCCAGTACTTC. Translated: CASRVDRAQETQYF.

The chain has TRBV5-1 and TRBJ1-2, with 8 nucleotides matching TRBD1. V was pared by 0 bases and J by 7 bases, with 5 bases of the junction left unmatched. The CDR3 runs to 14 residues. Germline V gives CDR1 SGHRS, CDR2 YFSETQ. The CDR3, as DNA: TGCGCCAGCAGCTTGGTAGGGACAGGAAGTGGCTACACCTTC. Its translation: CASSLVGTGSGYTF. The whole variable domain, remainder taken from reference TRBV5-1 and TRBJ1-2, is KAGVTQTPRYLIKTRGQQVTLSCSPISGHRSVSWYQQTPGQGLQFLFEYFSETQRNKGNFPGRFSGRQFSNSRSEMNVSTLELGDSALYLCASSLVGTGSGYTFGSGTRLTVV.

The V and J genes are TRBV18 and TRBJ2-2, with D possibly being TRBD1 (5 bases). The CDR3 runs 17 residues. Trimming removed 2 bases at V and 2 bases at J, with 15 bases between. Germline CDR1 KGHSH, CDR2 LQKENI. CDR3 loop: CASSPSPQGFNTGELFF. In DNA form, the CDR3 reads TGTGCCAGCTCACCATCACCCCAGGGCTTCAACACCGGGGAGCTGTTTTTT.

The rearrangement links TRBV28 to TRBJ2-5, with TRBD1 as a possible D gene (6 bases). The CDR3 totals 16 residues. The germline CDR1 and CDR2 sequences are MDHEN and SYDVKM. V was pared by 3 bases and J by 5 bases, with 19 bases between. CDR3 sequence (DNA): TGTGCCAGCAGTTTGGTCCCGGGACAAGGTGGGGAGACCCAGTACTTC. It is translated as CASSLVPGQGGETQYF.

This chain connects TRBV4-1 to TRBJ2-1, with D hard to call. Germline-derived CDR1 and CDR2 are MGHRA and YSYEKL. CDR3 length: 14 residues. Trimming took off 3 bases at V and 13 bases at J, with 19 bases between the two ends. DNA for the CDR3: TGCGCCAGCAGCCATCCCCTCAGTACGGGTATACAGTTCTTC. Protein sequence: CASSHPLSTGIQFF.

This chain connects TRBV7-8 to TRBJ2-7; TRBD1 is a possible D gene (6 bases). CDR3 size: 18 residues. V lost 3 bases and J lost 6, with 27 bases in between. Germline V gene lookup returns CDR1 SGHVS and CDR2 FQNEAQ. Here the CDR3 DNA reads TGTGCCAGCAGCTTTGGGCTCCGGGACAAATCTACCTCAGGCGAGCAGTACTTC. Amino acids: CASSFGLRDKSTSGEQYF.

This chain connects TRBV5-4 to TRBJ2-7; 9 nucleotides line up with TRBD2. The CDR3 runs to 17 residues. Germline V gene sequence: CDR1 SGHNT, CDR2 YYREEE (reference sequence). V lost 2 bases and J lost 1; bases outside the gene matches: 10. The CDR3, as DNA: TGTGCCAGCAGCTTAGGCGGGAGGGCCCGGTGGTCCTACGAGCAGTACTTC. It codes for CASSLGGRARWSYEQYF.

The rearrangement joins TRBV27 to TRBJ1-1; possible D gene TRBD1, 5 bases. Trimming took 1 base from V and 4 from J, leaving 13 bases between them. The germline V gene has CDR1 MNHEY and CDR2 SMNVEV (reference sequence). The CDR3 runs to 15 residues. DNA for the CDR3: TGTGCCAGCAGTTTATGGCAAGTTAGGGGCACTGAAGCTTTCTTT. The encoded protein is CASSLWQVRGTEAFF.

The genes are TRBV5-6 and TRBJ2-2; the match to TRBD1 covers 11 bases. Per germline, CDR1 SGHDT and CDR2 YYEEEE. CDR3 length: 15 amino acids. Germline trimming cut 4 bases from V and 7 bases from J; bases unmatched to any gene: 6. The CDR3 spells CASSPGTGGVGELFF. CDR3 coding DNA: TGTGCCAGCAGCCCCGGGACAGGGGGTGTCGGGGAGCTGTTTTTT.

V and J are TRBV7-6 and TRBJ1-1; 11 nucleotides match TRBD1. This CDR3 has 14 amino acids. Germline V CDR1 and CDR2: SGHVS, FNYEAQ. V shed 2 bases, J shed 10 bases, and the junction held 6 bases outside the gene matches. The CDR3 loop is CASSLYTGQGVAFF. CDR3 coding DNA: TGTGCCAGCAGCTTATATACGGGACAGGGGGTAGCTTTCTTT.

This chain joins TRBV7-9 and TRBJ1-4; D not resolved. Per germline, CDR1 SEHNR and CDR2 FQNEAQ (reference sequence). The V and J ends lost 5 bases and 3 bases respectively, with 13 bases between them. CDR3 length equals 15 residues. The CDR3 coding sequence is TGTGCCAGCAGCCGCTGGGAGCCTCCTAATGAAAAACTGTTTTTT. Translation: CASSRWEPPNEKLFF. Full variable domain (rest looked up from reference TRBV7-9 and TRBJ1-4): DTGVSQNPRHKITKRGQNVTFRCDPISEHNRLYWYRQTLGQGPEFLTYFQNEAQLEKSRLLSDRFSAERPKGSFSTLEIQRTEQGDSAMYLCASSRWEPPNEKLFFGSGTQLSVL.

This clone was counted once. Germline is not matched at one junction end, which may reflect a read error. The CDR3 DNA follows: TGTGCCAGCAGCTTAGATCCAGGGCGGACCTATGGCCACACCTTC. It translates to CASSLDPGRTYGHTF. The rearrangement uses TRBV11-3 and TRBJ1-2, with D possibly TRBD1 on 5 matching bases. This CDR3 contains 15 residues. Looked up from germline, CDR1 is SGHNT and CDR2 is YENEEA.

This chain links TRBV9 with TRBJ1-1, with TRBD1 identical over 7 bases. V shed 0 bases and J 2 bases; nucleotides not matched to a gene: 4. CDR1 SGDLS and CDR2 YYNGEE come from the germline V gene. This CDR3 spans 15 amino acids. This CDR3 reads CASSVGSGGNTEAFF. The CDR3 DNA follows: TGTGCCAGCAGCGTAGGATCAGGGGGTAACACTGAAGCTTTCTTT.